This T cell receptor (beta chain) was identified in a study of T cell responses to AZD1222 COVID-19 vaccine. Sequencing used immunoSEQ multiplex PCR; TCRdb keeps in-frame clones, though not all of them. The repertoire holds fewer than 150,000 clones, with over 85% as singletons. Trimming at V came to 3 bases and at J to 9 bases, leaving 13 bases not matched to a gene. The CDR3 runs 18 residues. Germline loops: CDR1 SEHNR, CDR2 FQNEAQ (reference sequence). Analysis merged second doses at about 4 or about 12 weeks. Study observations and caveats: Regions 160-218 and 743-854 held dominance among vaccine-associated CD4 TCRs, which spanned spike. Scientists sampled the repertoires only once the peak T cell response had passed. White British people made up most donors, females outnumbered males, and clonal diversity was possibly underestimated.

About this clone itself: Its antigen is not known.

The genes are TRBV7-9 and TRBJ2-1; 14 bases fit TRBD2. Material: peripheral blood, obtained 28 days after the second AZD1222 dose. This TCR came from an adult who received the AZD1222 COVID-19 vaccine. Written as DNA, the CDR3 is TGTGCCAGCAGCTTTACACCGGGACTAGCGGGGGATGAGGGTGAGCAGTTCTTC. This sequence encodes CASSFTPGLAGDEGEQFF.